This TCR beta chain was captured by sequencing in a study of PD-1 blockade in classical Hodgkin lymphoma. In every patient, relapse followed autologous stem cell transplantation, while exposure to brentuximab vedotin differed. In this sample, this clone turned up once. Its antigen is currently unknown. Overall study findings and caveats: In CD4+ cells, TCR diversity went up significantly by C4D1, but in CD8+ cells it did not. With respect to the repertoire differences, their causes, possibly disease activity or prior therapy, remain undefined. Exclusion was the outcome for patients who began nivolumab under 1 year after ASCT.

The J segment lost 3 bases and the V segment lost 0 bases, leaving 8 bases of the junction unmatched. The germline CDR1 and CDR2 sequences are MGHRA and YSYEKL. The CDR3 is 19 amino acids. Sequenced by immunoSEQ multiplex PCR; TCRdb stores in-frame clones only, minus some. Of roughly 70,000 clones listed, 65% to 75% were seen once; the top ten hold 7% to 10%. The starting material was peripheral blood mononuclear cells (PBMCs), obtained before the second cycle of nivolumab. This chain connects TRBV4-1 to TRBJ1-6; 10 nucleotides align to TRBD1. The clonotype was recovered from a human donor with classical Hodgkin lymphoma. The CDR3 DNA sequence: TGCGCCAGCAGCCAAGAACCGGGACAGGGGCGAGGCTATAATTCACCCCTCCACTTT. Translating gives CASSQEPGQGRGYNSPLHF.